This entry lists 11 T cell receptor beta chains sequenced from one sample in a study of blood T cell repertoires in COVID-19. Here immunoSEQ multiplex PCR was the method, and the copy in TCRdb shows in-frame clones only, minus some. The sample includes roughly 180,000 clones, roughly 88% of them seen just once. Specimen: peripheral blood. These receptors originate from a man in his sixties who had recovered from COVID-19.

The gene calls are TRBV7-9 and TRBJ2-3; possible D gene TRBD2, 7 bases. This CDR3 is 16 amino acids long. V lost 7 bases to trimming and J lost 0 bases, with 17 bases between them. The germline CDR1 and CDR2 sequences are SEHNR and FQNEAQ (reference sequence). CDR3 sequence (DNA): TGTGCCAGCACCCGGTCCGGGGGGCTTAGCACAGATACGCAGTATTTT. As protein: CASTRSGGLSTDTQYF.

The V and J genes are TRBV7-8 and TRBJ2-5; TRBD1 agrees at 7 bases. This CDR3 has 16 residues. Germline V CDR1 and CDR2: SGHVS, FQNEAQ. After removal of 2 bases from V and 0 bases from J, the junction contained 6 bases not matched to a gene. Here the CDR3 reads CASSLFGQANQETQYF. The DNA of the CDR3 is TGTGCCAGCAGCTTATTTGGACAGGCGAACCAAGAGACCCAGTACTTC.

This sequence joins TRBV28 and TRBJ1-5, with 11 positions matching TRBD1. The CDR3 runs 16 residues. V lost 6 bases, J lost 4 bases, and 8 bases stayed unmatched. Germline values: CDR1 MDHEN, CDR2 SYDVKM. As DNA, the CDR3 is TGTGCCAGCAGACCGGACAGGGGGCGGTGGAATCAGCCCCAGCATTTT. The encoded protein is CASRPDRGRWNQPQHF.

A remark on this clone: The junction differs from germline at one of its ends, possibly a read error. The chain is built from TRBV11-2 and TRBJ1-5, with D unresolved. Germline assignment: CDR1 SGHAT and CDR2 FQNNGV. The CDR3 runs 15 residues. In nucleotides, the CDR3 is TGTGCCAGCAGCCGCAACCCCGGTAGCGATCAGCCCCAGCATTTT. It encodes CASSRNPGSDQPQHF.

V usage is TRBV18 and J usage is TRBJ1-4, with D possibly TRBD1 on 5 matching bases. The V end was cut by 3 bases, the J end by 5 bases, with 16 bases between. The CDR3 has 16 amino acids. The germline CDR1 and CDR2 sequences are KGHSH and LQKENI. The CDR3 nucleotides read TGTGCCAGCTCACCCCTGTTGACAGAGGTCAATGAAAAACTGTTTTTT. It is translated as CASSPLLTEVNEKLFF.

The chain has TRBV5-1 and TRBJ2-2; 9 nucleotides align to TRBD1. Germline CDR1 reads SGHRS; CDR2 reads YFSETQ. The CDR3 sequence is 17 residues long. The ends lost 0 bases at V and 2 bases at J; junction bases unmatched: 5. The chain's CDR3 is CASSLAWTGANTGELFF. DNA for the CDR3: TGCGCCAGCAGCTTGGCCTGGACAGGGGCCAACACCGGGGAGCTGTTTTTT.

For the CDR3, the DNA is TGTGCCAGTAGTCCCCAGACAGGTGAGGGTTACGAGCAGTACTTC. Amino acid sequence: CASSPQTGEGYEQYF. The chain joins TRBV19 to TRBJ2-7; D might be TRBD1 (6 bases). This CDR3 contains 15 residues. The germline V gene encodes CDR1 LNHDA and CDR2 SQIVND (reference sequence). The V gene lost 5 bases and the J gene lost 4 bases, with 18 bases spanning the gap.

For the CDR3, the DNA is TGTGCCAGCAGTTACTGGGGAGCCAGTGGAGCAACTAATGAAAAACTGTTTTTT. Its translation is CASSYWGASGATNEKLFF. The V gene is TRBV6-2 or TRBV6-3, the J gene TRBJ1-4, with no clear D. The CDR3 runs 18 residues. Germline CDR1 and CDR2: MNHEY and SVGEGT. The V end lost 1 base, the J end lost 0 bases, and 15 bases lay between the germline ends.

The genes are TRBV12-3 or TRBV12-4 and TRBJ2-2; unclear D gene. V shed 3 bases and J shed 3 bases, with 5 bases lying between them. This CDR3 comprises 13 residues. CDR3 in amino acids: CASSFQDTGELFF. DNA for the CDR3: TGTGCCAGCAGTTTTCAGGACACCGGGGAGCTGTTTTTT.

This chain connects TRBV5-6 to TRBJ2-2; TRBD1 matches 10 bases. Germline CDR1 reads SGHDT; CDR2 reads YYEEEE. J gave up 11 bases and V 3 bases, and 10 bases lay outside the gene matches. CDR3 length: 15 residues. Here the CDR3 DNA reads TGTGCCAGCAGCTGGGGACAGGGGACCGAAAGAGAGCTGTTTTTT. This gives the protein CASSWGQGTERELFF.

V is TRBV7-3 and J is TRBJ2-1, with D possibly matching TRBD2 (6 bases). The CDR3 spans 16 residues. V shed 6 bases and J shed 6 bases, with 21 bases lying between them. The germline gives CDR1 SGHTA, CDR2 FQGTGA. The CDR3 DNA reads TGTGCCAGCAGTCTCGGGAGTGGGGCGGGGCTCAATGAGCAGTTCTTC. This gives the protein CASSLGSGAGLNEQFF. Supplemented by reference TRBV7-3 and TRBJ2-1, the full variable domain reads GAGVSQTPSNKVTEKGKYVELRCDPISGHTALYWYRQSLGQGPEFLIYFQGTGAADDSGLPNDRFFAVRPEGSVSTLKIQRTERGDSAVYLCASSLGSGAGLNEQFFGPGTRLTVL.